Presented here are 8 T cell receptor beta chains from one specimen sequenced in a study of blood T cells in healthy people across ages (dated by TCRdb to between 2014 and 2017). The library was built by means of 5' RACE. Sequencer: Illumina HiSeq 2500. A second PCR of roughly 6 to 11 cycles was run with a J-beta primer mix and a sample-barcoded 5' primer. Starting from the raw public reads, TCRdb applied fastp trimming at Q25, assembled clones with MiXCR and retained in-frame beta chains. One record per CDR3 amino acid sequence lists the most common genes and DNA. Counted in this sample were about 800,000 distinct CDR3 sequences; about 25% of them appeared once. Approximately 4% of the sample is in the top ten clones. This same sample was also taken into another study, of T cells of mothers and their children.

Sequences were obtained from blood. These TCRs come from a boy between 10 and 17 years old in good health.

The chain employs TRBV7-9 and TRBJ2-7; a possible D gene is TRBD1 (6 bases). Trimming removed 3 bases at V and 5 bases at J, with 11 bases between. This CDR3 has 13 amino acids. CDR1 is SEHNR and CDR2 is FQNEAQ in the germline V gene (reference sequence). CDR3 bases: TGTGCCAGCAGCTTGGGGGCGTTGGACGAGCAGTACTTC. Protein: CASSLGALDEQYF. Filled out from reference TRBV7-9 and TRBJ2-7, the complete variable domain reads DTGVSQNPRHKITKRGQNVTFRCDPISEHNRLYWYRQTLGQGPEFLTYFQNEAQLEKSRLLSDRFSAERPKGSFSTLEIQRTEQGDSAMYLCASSLGALDEQYFGPGTRLTVT.

The rearrangement uses TRBV20-1 and TRBJ2-2; 7 bases fit TRBD2. J gave up 4 bases and V 1 base, and 6 bases lay outside the gene matches. The CDR3 loop spans 15 amino acids. The germline V gene encodes CDR1 DFQATT and CDR2 SNEGSKA (reference sequence). The CDR3 is CSARVRGVGTGELFF. The CDR3 DNA reads TGCAGTGCTAGAGTCCGGGGGGTGGGCACCGGGGAGCTGTTTTTT.

The rearrangement joins TRBV4-2 to TRBJ1-5; tentatively, D is TRBD1 (5 bases). Trimming left V 2 bases short and J 10 bases short, with 21 bases between. Germline V gene lookup returns CDR1 LGHNA and CDR2 YNFKEQ. This CDR3 has 16 amino acids. CDR3 DNA: TGTGCCAGCAGCCAATTGAGTCTCCAGGGATATGAACCCCAGCATTTT. It codes for CASSQLSLQGYEPQHF.

The gene calls are TRBV2 and TRBJ2-6; tentative D call: TRBD2 (6 bases). CDR1 is SNHLY, CDR2 FYNNEI, per germline. This CDR3 is built from 14 residues. For the CDR3, the DNA is TGTGCGGGAGGTTTAAGCTCTGGGGCCAACGTCCTGACTTTC. Encoded protein: CAGGLSSGANVLTF.

Only a few counts were recorded for this clonotype. V and J are TRBV4-1 and TRBJ2-7, with TRBD1 as a possible D gene (7 bases). Germline loops: CDR1 MGHRA, CDR2 YSYEKL. CDR3 length equals 16 residues. V was clipped by 0 bases and J by 2 bases, with 14 bases between them. CDR3 protein: CASSQDAGQWPYEQYF. The CDR3, as DNA: TGCGCCAGCAGCCAAGATGCGGGACAGTGGCCCTACGAGCAGTACTTC.

The V gene is TRBV15, the J gene TRBJ2-7, with D tentatively TRBD1 (6 bases). The assigned J gene may be wrong: the sequence end matches TRBJ2-1 better. The CDR3 extends over 14 amino acids. Germline loops: CDR1 LNHNV, CDR2 YYDKDF (reference sequence). The CDR3 sequence is CATSRERTENEQFF. CDR3 sequence (DNA): TGTGCCACCAGCAGAGAGCGGACAGAGAATGAGCAGTTCTTC.

The chain carries TRBV20-1 and TRBJ2-5; D ambiguous. Germline-derived CDR1 and CDR2 are DFQATT and SNEGSKA (reference sequence). V was trimmed by 0 bases and J by 4 bases, leaving 12 bases between them. This CDR3 is 14 amino acids long. The CDR3 reads CSARERYGPETQYF. The CDR3 DNA is TGCAGTGCTAGAGAAAGATATGGGCCAGAGACCCAGTACTTC.

The chain carries TRBV28 and TRBJ2-5; a weak D match, TRBD2 (6 bases). V was pared by 5 bases and J by 0 bases, with 16 bases between. The CDR3 has 16 amino acids. Per germline, CDR1 MDHEN and CDR2 SYDVKM. The CDR3, as DNA: TGTGCCAGCAGTCCACCGGGACTTACGTACCAAGAGACCCAGTACTTC. Translation: CASSPPGLTYQETQYF. The variable domain in full, with the rest retrieved from reference TRBV28 and TRBJ2-5, is DVKVTQSSRYLVKRTGEKVFLECVQDMDHENMFWYRQDPGLGLRLIYFSYDVKMKEKGDIPEGYSVSREKKERFSLILESASTNQTSMYLCASSPPGLTYQETQYFGPGTRLLVL.